Below are 12 T cell receptor beta chains sequenced from a single sample in a study of identifying expanded T cells in peripheral blood. The table came from immunoSEQ multiplex PCR; TCRdb's copy has only in-frame clones and leaves some out. In the table there are more than 70,000 clones, about 86% of which are singletons. The sequenced material came from blood. These receptors all come from a person aged 18 to 70 in good health.

This chain uses TRBV5-4 with TRBJ2-7, with 7 bases fitting TRBD1. This CDR3 region has 14 residues. V lost 4 bases and J lost 2; bases outside the gene matches: 6. Per the germline V gene, CDR1 is SGHNT and CDR2 is YYREEE (reference sequence). Written as DNA, the CDR3 is TGTGCCAGCAGCCCGACAGGGAACACCTACGAGCAGTACTTC. It codes for CASSPTGNTYEQYF.

This clone was detected once. The V call is TRBV5-4, the J call TRBJ1-1, with D possibly TRBD1 on 6 matching bases. Per germline, CDR1 SGHNT and CDR2 YYREEE (reference sequence). The V end was cut by 2 bases, the J end by 3 bases, with 14 bases between. There are 15 residues in the CDR3. CDR3 in amino acids: CASSLYRERDTEAFF. The CDR3 bases are TGTGCCAGCAGCTTATACAGGGAAAGAGACACTGAAGCTTTCTTT.

The chain employs TRBV9 and TRBJ1-2; D gene uncertain. The V and J ends lost 7 bases and 0 bases respectively, with 10 bases between them. The CDR3 covers 13 residues. The germline CDR1 and CDR2 sequences are SGDLS and YYNGEE. The CDR3 DNA reads as TGTGCCAGCGCGGAGCACCCTAACTATGGCTACACCTTC. Its translation is CASAEHPNYGYTF.

V is TRBV5-4 and J is TRBJ1-4, with 9 nucleotides matching TRBD1. With 4 bases clipped from V and 9 bases from J, the junction kept 10 bases outside the gene matches. There are 15 residues in the CDR3. Germline-derived CDR1 and CDR2 are SGHNT and YYREEE (reference sequence). Here the CDR3 reads CASSAGQGRQQKLFF. In nucleotides, the CDR3 is TGTGCCAGCAGCGCCGGACAGGGGAGACAACAAAAACTGTTTTTT.

This clone has a single count. This chain uses TRBV4-3 with TRBJ2-7; 7 bases fit TRBD1. Trimming at V came to 4 bases and at J to 2 bases, leaving 8 bases not matched to a gene. Germline V lookup: CDR1 LGHNA, CDR2 YSLEER. The CDR3 sequence is 15 residues long. The CDR3 loop is CASSPGGVVPYEQYF. DNA for the CDR3: TGCGCCAGCAGCCCAGGGGGAGTCGTACCCTACGAGCAGTACTTC.

The V call is TRBV6-5, the J call TRBJ2-1; 8 bases match TRBD2. Germline V gene data show CDR1 as MNHEY and CDR2 as SVGAGI. J gave up 1 base and V 5 bases, and 4 bases lay outside the gene matches. The CDR3 consists of 15 residues. CDR3 DNA: TGTGCCAGCAGTACTAGCGGTGGGTCCTACAATGAGCAGTTCTTC. Translating it yields CASSTSGGSYNEQFF.

This clone was found once. The chain links TRBV19 to TRBJ2-1, with D perhaps matching TRBD1 (6 bases). Deletions cut 5 bases from V and 3 bases from J, with 8 bases between. The CDR3 loop spans 13 amino acids. Germline lookup yields CDR1 LNHDA and CDR2 SQIVND (reference sequence). CDR3 sequence (DNA): TGTGCCAGTAGTTCGGACAGCTACAATGAGCAGTTCTTC. Translated: CASSSDSYNEQFF. Together with reference TRBV19 and TRBJ2-1, the CDR3 gives the full variable domain: DGGITQSPKYLFRKEGQNVTLSCEQNLNHDAMYWYRQDPGQGLRLIYYSQIVNDFQKGDIAEGYSVSREKKESFPLTVTSAQKNPTAFYLCASSSDSYNEQFFGPGTRLTVL.

V usage is TRBV5-4 and J usage is TRBJ2-3, with 13 bases matching TRBD2. CDR1 is SGHNT, CDR2 YYREEE, per germline (reference sequence). V was pared by 1 base and J by 5 bases, with 4 bases of the junction left unmatched. This CDR3 has 16 residues. The CDR3, as DNA: TGTGCCAGCAGCTTGTGGACTAGCGGGGGAAAAGATACGCAGTATTTT. Translation gives CASSLWTSGGKDTQYF.

This clone turned up a few times. The chain recombines TRBV2 with TRBJ1-2, with TRBD1 as a possible D gene (6 bases). CDR3 length: 13 amino acids. Germline V gene sequence: CDR1 SNHLY, CDR2 FYNNEI. The V and J ends lost 5 bases and 2 bases respectively, with 9 bases between them. The CDR3 DNA is TGTGCCAGCAGTCTAACAGGGAACTATGGCTACACCTTC. Translated, it gives CASSLTGNYGYTF. The whole variable domain, remainder taken from reference TRBV2 and TRBJ1-2, is EPEVTQTPSHQVTQMGQEVILRCVPISNHLYFYWYRQILGQKVEFLVSFYNNEISEKSEIFDDQFSVERPDGSNFTLKIRSTKLEDSAMYFCASSLTGNYGYTFGSGTRLTVV.

This clone was picked up a small number of times. The rearrangement joins TRBV5-6 to TRBJ2-7; the D gene is possibly TRBD2 (6 bases). V lost 4 bases, J lost 6 bases, and 20 bases lay in between. This CDR3 region has 15 residues. Germline V lookup: CDR1 SGHDT, CDR2 YYEEEE. CDR3 sequence reads: CASSPSLARRLEQYF. The CDR3 bases are TGTGCCAGCAGCCCCTCACTAGCCCGCCGGCTCGAGCAGTACTTC.

CDR3 nucleotide sequence: TGTGCCAGCAGTGAGGGGACGGCAGGGTCCTACGAGCAGTACTTC. Amino acids: CASSEGTAGSYEQYF. The V and J genes are TRBV25-1 and TRBJ2-7; either TRBD1 or TRBD2 may fit D (5 bases each). Germline-derived CDR1 and CDR2 are MGHDK and SYGVNS. The CDR3 contains 15 residues. V lost 3 bases to trimming and J lost 1 base, with 13 bases between them.

This chain links TRBV19 with TRBJ2-7; 7 bases line up with TRBD1. CDR3 size: 14 residues. The germline V gene encodes CDR1 LNHDA and CDR2 SQIVND (reference sequence). Trimming cost V 6 bases and J 2 bases; bases outside gene matches: 7. As DNA, the CDR3 is TGTGCCAGTAGCAGGGCTGGGACAGCCTACGAGCAGTACTTC. Its translation: CASSRAGTAYEQYF.